Included here is one TCR beta chain sequence, with context. The record originates from a study of shared clonotypes between healthy human individuals. Deletions cut 2 bases from V and 7 bases from J, with 14 bases between. CDR3 length equals 15 residues. Germline V CDR1 and CDR2: SGHDN, FVKESK. Data came from immunoSEQ multiplex PCR; TCRdb stores just in-frame clones and leaves some out. Altogether 1,500,000 or so clones are present, roughly 97% being singletons, with the ten largest covering roughly 1.2%. The clonotype comes from a man aged 25 to 40 in good health. The sample taken for sequencing was naive CD4+ T cells sorted from blood. Subset described: CD45RA+ positively selected. The chain joins TRBV14 to TRBJ2-2; possibly TRBD1 for D (6 bases). CDR3 sequence (DNA): TGTGCCAGCAGCCAAAACAGGGAATTCGGCGGGGAGCTGTTTTTT. Amino acid sequence: CASSQNREFGGELFF.